The following is a TCR beta chain sequence with its context. The table lists this clonotype with a few counts. The antigen it recognizes is unknown. No much larger clone is present one base from it, and per-base qualities are unavailable. The sample comes from a study of response to subunit inactivated influenza vaccine (dated by TCRdb to the late 2010s). As for the study more broadly: Deep quantitative T cell receptor repertoire profiling was used in the study to track responses to a trivalent subunit inactivated influenza vaccine.

Beyond this particular receptor, the publication reports: The authors suggested that each seasonal influenza vaccination may recruit only a limited number of new T cells.

Library preparation was by RT-PCR. Sequencing instrument: Illumina HiSeq 2500. TCRdb applied fastp at Q25 and MiXCR to the public reads, then kept only in-frame beta chains. Each entry is one CDR3 protein sequence, shown with its most common DNA and genes. The sample includes 500,000 to 550,000 distinct CDR3 sequences, with approximately 7.6% observed a single time. The top ten constitute over 10% of the sample. From its cysteine to its phenylalanine, the CDR3 spans 13 amino acids. CDR3 DNA only is kept here, 39 bases in frame from base 1. CDR1 and CDR2, per the germline V gene (reference sequence), are DFQATT and SNEGSKA. The junction shows trimming of 4 bases on V and 4 bases on J, plus 8 bases between the germline ends.

The sequences come from PBMCs from blood, collected less than 30 months after vaccination. The source of this sequence is a man aged 45-69 years who received an inactivated influenza vaccine. Donor details come from another sample of the same person, matched by shared clones. The chain links TRBV20-1 with TRBJ1-6; TRBD1 is possibly the D segment (5 matching bases). The CDR3 loop reads CSAMGGYNSPLHF. The nucleotide sequence reads TGCAGTGCTATGGGGGGGTATAATTCACCCCTCCACTTT.